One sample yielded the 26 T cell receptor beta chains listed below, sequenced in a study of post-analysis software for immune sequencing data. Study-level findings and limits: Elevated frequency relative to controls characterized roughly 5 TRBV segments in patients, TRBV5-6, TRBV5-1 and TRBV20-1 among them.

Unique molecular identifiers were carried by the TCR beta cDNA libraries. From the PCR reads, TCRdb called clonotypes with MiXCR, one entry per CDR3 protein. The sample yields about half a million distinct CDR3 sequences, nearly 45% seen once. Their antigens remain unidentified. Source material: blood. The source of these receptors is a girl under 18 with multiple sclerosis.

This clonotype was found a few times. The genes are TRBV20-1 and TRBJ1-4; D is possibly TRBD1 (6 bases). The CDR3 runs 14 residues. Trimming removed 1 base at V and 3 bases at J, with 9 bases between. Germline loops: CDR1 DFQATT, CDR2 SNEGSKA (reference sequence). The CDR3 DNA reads TGCAGTGCTAGAGTGGGGGGCTCTAATGAAAAACTGTTTTTT. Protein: CSARVGGSNEKLFF.

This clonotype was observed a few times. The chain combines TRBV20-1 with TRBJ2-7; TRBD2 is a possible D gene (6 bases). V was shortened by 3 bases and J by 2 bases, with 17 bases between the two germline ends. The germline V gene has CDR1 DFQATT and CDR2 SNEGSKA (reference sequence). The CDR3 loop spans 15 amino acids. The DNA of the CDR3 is TGCAGTGCTAGGATCCCCGGGACTGCTGCCTACGAGCAGTACTTC. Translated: CSARIPGTAAYEQYF.

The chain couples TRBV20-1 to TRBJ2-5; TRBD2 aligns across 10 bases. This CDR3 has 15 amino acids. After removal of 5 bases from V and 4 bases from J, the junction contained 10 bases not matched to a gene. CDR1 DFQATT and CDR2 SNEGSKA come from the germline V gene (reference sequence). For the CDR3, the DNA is TGCAGTGCTCCCTTAGCGGGAGGAAGGGGAGAGACCCAGTACTTC. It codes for CSAPLAGGRGETQYF.

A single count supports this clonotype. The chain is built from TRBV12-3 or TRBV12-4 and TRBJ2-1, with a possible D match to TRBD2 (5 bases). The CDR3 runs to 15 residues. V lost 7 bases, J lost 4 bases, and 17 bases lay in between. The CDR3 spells CASTPRRTSYNEQFF. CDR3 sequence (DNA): TGTGCCAGCACCCCGAGGAGGACTTCATACAATGAGCAGTTCTTC.

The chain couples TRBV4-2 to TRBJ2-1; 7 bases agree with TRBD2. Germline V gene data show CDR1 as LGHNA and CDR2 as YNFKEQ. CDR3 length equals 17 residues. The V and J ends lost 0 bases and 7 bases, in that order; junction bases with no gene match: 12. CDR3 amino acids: CASSQDALAGVENEQFF. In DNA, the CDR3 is TGTGCCAGCAGCCAAGATGCGCTGGCGGGAGTCGAAAATGAGCAGTTCTTC.

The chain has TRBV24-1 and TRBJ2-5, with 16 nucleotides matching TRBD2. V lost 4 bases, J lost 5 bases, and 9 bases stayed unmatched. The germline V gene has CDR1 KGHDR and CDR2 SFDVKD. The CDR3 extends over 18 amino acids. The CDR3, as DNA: TGTGCCACCAGTGACCCGGGACTAGCGGGAGGGCCGGTCGAGACCCAGTACTTC. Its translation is CATSDPGLAGGPVETQYF.

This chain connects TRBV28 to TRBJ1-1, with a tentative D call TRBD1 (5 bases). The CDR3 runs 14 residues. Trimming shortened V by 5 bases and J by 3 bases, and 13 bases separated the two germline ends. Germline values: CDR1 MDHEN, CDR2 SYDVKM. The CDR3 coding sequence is TGTGCCAGCAGTCCTGGGGGGTTCTACACTGAAGCTTTCTTT. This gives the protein CASSPGGFYTEAFF. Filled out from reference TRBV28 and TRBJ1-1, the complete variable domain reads DVKVTQSSRYLVKRTGEKVFLECVQDMDHENMFWYRQDPGLGLRLIYFSYDVKMKEKGDIPEGYSVSREKKERFSLILESASTNQTSMYLCASSPGGFYTEAFFGQGTRLTVV.

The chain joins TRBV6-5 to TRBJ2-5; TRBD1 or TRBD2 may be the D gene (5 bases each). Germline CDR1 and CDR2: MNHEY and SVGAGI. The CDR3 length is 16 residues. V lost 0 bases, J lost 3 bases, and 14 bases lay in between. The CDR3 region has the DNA TGTGCCAGCAGTTACTCCCTCGGGGCCGGGAAAGAGACCCAGTACTTC. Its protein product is CASSYSLGAGKETQYF.

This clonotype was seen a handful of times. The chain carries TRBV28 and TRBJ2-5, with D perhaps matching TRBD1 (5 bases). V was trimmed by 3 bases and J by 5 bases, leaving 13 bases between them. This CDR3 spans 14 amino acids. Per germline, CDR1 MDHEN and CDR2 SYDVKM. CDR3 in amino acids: CASSLPSGRETQYF. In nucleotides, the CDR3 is TGTGCCAGCAGTTTGCCGTCAGGGCGGGAGACCCAGTACTTC.

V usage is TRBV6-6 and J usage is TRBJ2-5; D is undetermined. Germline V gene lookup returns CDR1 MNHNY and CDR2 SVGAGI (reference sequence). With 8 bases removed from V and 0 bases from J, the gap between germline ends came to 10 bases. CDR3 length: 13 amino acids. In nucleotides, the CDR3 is TGTGCCAGCGGGGTAGGATACCAAGAGACCCAGTACTTC. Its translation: CASGVGYQETQYF.

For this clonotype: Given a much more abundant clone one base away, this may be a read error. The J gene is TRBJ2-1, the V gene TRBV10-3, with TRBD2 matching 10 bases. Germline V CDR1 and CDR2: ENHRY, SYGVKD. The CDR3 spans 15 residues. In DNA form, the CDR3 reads TGTGCCATCAGTGGGCGGACTAGCGGTGACAATAAGCAGTTCTTC. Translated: CAISGRTSGDNKQFF.

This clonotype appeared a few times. The CDR3 DNA sequence: TGTGCCAGTTCGGCACCCGGAGGCAATGAGCAGTTCTTC. It encodes CASSAPGGNEQFF. V usage is TRBV7-3 and J usage is TRBJ2-1, with D maybe TRBD2 (5 bases). This CDR3 comprises 13 residues. The germline V gene has CDR1 SGHTA and CDR2 FQGTGA. V dropped 9 bases and J dropped 6 bases, with 15 bases sitting between them.

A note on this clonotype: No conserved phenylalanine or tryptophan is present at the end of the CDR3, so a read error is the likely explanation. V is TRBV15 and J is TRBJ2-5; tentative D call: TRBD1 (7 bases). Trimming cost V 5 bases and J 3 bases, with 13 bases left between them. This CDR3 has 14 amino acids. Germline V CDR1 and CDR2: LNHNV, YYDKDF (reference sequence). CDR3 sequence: CATSRGTAKETQYV. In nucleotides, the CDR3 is TGTGCCACCAGCCGCGGGACAGCAAAAGAGACCCAGTACGTC.

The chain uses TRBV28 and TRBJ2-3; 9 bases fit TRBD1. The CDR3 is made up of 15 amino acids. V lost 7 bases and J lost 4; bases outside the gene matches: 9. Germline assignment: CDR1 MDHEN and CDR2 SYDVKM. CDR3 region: CASNLGGTGSDTQYF. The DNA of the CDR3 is TGTGCCAGCAACCTGGGGGGGACAGGGTCAGATACGCAGTATTTT. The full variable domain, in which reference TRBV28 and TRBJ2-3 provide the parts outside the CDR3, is DVKVTQSSRYLVKRTGEKVFLECVQDMDHENMFWYRQDPGLGLRLIYFSYDVKMKEKGDIPEGYSVSREKKERFSLILESASTNQTSMYLCASNLGGTGSDTQYFGPGTRLTVL.

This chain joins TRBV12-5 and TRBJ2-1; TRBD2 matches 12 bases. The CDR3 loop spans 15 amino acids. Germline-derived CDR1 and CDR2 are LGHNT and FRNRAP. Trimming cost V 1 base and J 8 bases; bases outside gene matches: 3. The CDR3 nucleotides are TGTGCTAGTGGTTTGGGGACTAGCGGGAAGCATGAGCAGTTCTTC. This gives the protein CASGLGTSGKHEQFF.

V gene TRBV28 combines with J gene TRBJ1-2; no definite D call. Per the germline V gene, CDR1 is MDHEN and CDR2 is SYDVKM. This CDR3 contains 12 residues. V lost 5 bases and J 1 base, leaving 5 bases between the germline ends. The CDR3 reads CASSQDNYGYTF. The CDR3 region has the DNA TGTGCCAGCAGTCAGGATAACTATGGCTACACCTTC.

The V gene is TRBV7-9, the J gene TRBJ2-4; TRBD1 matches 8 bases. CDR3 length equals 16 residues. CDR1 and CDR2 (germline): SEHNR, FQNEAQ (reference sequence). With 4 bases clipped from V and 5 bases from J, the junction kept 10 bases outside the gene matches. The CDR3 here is CASSSYYGTGQNIQYF. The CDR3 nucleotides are TGTGCCAGCAGCTCCTACTATGGGACAGGCCAAAACATTCAGTACTTC.

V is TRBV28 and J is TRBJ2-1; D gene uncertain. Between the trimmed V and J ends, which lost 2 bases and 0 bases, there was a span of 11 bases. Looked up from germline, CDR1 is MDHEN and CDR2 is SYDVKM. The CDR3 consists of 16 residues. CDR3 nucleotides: TGTGCCAGCAGTTTACCGCCAGTAGTCTCCTACAATGAGCAGTTCTTC. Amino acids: CASSLPPVVSYNEQFF.

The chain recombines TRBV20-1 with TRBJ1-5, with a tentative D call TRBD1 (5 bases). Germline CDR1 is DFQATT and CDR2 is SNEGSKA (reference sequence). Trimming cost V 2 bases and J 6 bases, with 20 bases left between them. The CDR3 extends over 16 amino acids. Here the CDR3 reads CSARPTTNRLGQPQHF. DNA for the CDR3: TGCAGTGCTAGACCTACCACCAACAGGTTGGGTCAGCCCCAGCATTTT.

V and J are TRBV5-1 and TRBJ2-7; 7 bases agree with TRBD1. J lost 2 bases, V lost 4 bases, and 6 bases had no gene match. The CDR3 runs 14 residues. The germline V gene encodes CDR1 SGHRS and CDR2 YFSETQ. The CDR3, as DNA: TGCGCCAGCAGCCCGGACAGGCCGACCTACGAGCAGTACTTC. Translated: CASSPDRPTYEQYF.

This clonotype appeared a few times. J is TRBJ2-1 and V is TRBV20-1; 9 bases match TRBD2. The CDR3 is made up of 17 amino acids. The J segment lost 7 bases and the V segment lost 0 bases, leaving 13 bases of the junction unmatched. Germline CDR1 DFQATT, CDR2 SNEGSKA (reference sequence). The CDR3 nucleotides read TGCAGTGCTAGAGATGGATTAGCGGGAGATCGGTGGAATGAGCAGTTCTTC. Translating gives CSARDGLAGDRWNEQFF.

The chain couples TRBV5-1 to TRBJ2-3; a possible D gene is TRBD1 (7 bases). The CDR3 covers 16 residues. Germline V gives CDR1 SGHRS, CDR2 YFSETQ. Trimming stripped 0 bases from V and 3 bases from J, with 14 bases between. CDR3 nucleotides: TGCGCCAGCAGCTTGGAGCAGGGGGGTCTAACAGATACGCAGTATTTT. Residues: CASSLEQGGLTDTQYF.

CDR3 region: CASLDSGIPTDTQYF. Written as DNA, the CDR3 is TGTGCCAGCTTGGATAGCGGGATACCCACAGATACGCAGTATTTT. J is TRBJ2-3 and V is TRBV2, with 8 positions matching TRBD2. The CDR3 runs 15 residues. The germline CDR1 and CDR2 sequences are SNHLY and FYNNEI. The J segment lost 2 bases and the V segment lost 8 bases, leaving 9 bases of the junction unmatched.

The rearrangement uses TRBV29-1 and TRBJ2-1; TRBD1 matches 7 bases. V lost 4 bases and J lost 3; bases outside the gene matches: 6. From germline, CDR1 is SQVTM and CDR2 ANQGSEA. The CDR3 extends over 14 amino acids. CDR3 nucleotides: TGCAGCGTTGTTGGGGACAGCATCTACAATGAGCAGTTCTTC. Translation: CSVVGDSIYNEQFF.

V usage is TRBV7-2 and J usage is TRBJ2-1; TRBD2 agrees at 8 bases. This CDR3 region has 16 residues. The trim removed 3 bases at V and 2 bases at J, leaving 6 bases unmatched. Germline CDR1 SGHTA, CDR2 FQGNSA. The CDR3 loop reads CASSFDNSGTYNEQFF. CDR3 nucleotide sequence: TGTGCCAGCAGCTTTGATAATAGCGGGACCTACAATGAGCAGTTCTTC.

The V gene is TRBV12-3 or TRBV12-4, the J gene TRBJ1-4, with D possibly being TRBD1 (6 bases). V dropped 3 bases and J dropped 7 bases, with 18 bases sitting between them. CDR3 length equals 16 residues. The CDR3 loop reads CASSLDIGGLSEKLFF. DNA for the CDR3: TGTGCCAGCAGTTTGGATATTGGGGGGCTTTCTGAAAAACTGTTTTTT.